The 26 T cell receptor beta chains below come from one sample, sequenced in a study of CD8 T cells in ankylosing spondylitis. Findings and caveats of the study: Within ankylosing spondylitis blood, a TCR beta motif made up of several highly homologous variants appeared to be characteristic.

Antigen specificity for these receptors is unknown. TCRdb recomputed calls from the 5' RACE reads with MiXCR, one row per CDR3 protein. The sample lists over 450,000 distinct CDR3 sequences; 10% to 15% were seen once. Material: blood, either unsorted or a sorted T cell fraction (not recorded which). Every receptor here comes from a male donor with ankylosing spondylitis.

The sample holds a few counts of this clonotype. CDR3 nucleotide sequence: TGCAGCGCCCCACTCCCAAACTCCTACAATGAGCAGTTCTTC. Its protein product is CSAPLPNSYNEQFF. V and J are TRBV29-1 and TRBJ2-1; D call uncertain. The germline V gene encodes CDR1 SQVTM and CDR2 ANQGSEA. V lost 7 bases and J 0 bases, leaving 13 bases between the germline ends. This CDR3 is 14 amino acids long.

This clonotype showed up just a few times. This rearrangement joins TRBV5-1 to TRBJ2-1; D gene ambiguous. V gave up 4 bases and J gave up 6 bases, with 20 bases separating them. This CDR3 has 16 residues. CDR1 and CDR2 (germline): SGHRS, YFSETQ. The CDR3: CASSDSLILLGNEQFF. CDR3 bases: TGCGCCAGCAGCGATTCATTAATCCTTCTAGGCAATGAGCAGTTCTTC.

This clonotype was found a few times. The CDR3 nucleotides read TGCGCCAGCAGCTATGGGGGGACAGAGCGACAAGCTTTCTTT. Translation gives CASSYGGTERQAFF. This sequence joins TRBV5-1 and TRBJ1-1; 7 nucleotides match TRBD1. The CDR3 runs to 14 residues. Losses at the gene ends were 3 bases for V and 9 bases for J; bases not matched to a gene: 11. The germline V gene has CDR1 SGHRS and CDR2 YFSETQ.

This clonotype has only a few counts. The chain recombines TRBV20-1 with TRBJ2-5, with TRBD2 identical over 16 bases. The germline V gene has CDR1 DFQATT and CDR2 SNEGSKA (reference sequence). Losses at the gene ends were 7 bases for V and 5 bases for J; bases not matched to a gene: 7. The CDR3 has 15 residues. Here the CDR3 DNA reads TGCAGTGTCGGGACTAGCGGGAGGGTCCTGGAGACCCAGTACTTC. Translation: CSVGTSGRVLETQYF.

The chain joins TRBV7-8 to TRBJ2-1; TRBD1 matches 9 bases. Germline trimming cut 5 bases from V and 9 bases from J; bases unmatched to any gene: 14. The V gene's germline CDR1 is SGHVS and CDR2 FQNEAQ. The CDR3 has 16 amino acids. This CDR3 reads CASSPRPGTGMGEQFF. CDR3 DNA sequence: TGTGCCAGCAGCCCTAGGCCCGGGACAGGGATGGGTGAGCAGTTCTTC. Full variable domain (remainder filled in from reference TRBV7-8 and TRBJ2-1): GAGVSQSPRYKVAKRGQDVALRCDPISGHVSLFWYQQALGQGPEFLTYFQNEAQLDKSGLPSDRFFAERPEGSVSTLKIQRTQQEDSAVYLCASSPRPGTGMGEQFFGPGTRLTVL.

The chain recombines TRBV2 with TRBJ1-3; D unclear. Germline loops: CDR1 SNHLY, CDR2 FYNNEI. There are 16 residues in the CDR3. The germline V and J ends were trimmed by 2 bases and 2 bases, with 13 bases remaining between them. The CDR3 bases are TGTGCCAGCAGTGAACTTGACTTATCGACTGGAAACACCATATATTTT. It yields the protein CASSELDLSTGNTIYF.

This chain uses TRBV20-1 with TRBJ1-1; D possibly corresponds to TRBD1 (5 bases). This CDR3 is built from 15 residues. The germline V and J ends were trimmed by 0 bases and 3 bases, with 14 bases remaining between them. The germline CDR1 and CDR2 sequences are DFQATT and SNEGSKA (reference sequence). The CDR3 loop reads CSAREDGGEDTEAFF. CDR3 in DNA: TGCAGTGCTAGAGAAGACGGAGGGGAGGACACTGAAGCTTTCTTT.

This chain uses TRBV9 with TRBJ2-3; possibly TRBD2 for D (5 bases). The V gene lost 0 bases and the J gene lost 2 bases, with 13 bases spanning the gap. Germline V CDR1 and CDR2: SGDLS, YYNGEE. The CDR3 has 16 residues. CDR3 region: CASSVASGGLTDTQYF. For the CDR3, the DNA is TGTGCCAGCAGCGTAGCAAGTGGCGGGCTCACAGATACGCAGTATTTT.

The chain recombines TRBV20-1 with TRBJ2-1; TRBD2 aligns across 10 bases. The trim removed 4 bases at V and 4 bases at J, leaving 10 bases unmatched. The CDR3 has 16 residues. Germline loops: CDR1 DFQATT, CDR2 SNEGSKA (reference sequence). CDR3 DNA sequence: TGCAGTGCTATTTCCCCCGGGACTAGCGTTTACAATGAGCAGTTCTTC. This gives the protein CSAISPGTSVYNEQFF.

V usage is TRBV24-1 and J usage is TRBJ1-2; unclear D gene. Germline-derived CDR1 and CDR2 are KGHDR and SFDVKD. The V end was cut by 7 bases, the J end by 4 bases, with 6 bases between. CDR3 length equals 11 residues. The CDR3 region has the DNA TGTGCCACCAGGGACTTCTATGGCTACACCTTC. Its translation is CATRDFYGYTF.

V usage is TRBV12-3 or TRBV12-4 and J usage is TRBJ2-1; TRBD2 matches 14 bases. This CDR3 is 17 amino acids long. V lost 6 bases, J lost 0 bases, and 4 bases stayed unmatched. The CDR3 loop reads CASSGLAGGGSYNEQFF. The CDR3 DNA is TGTGCCAGCAGCGGACTAGCGGGAGGCGGCTCCTACAATGAGCAGTTCTTC.

This clonotype has a handful of counts. The CDR3 reads CASTLRGGRKETQYF. The CDR3 nucleotides are TGTGCCAGCACCCTTCGGGGGGGACGAAAAGAGACCCAGTACTTC. The V gene is TRBV12-3 or TRBV12-4, the J gene TRBJ2-5; the match to TRBD2 covers 8 bases. This CDR3 is built from 15 residues. V shed 7 bases and J 3 bases; nucleotides not matched to a gene: 10.

This clonotype occurred a few times. The chain has TRBV7-9 and TRBJ1-4; D unclear. CDR3 length: 14 residues. V shed 4 bases and J shed 8 bases, with 14 bases lying between them. Germline-derived CDR1 and CDR2 are SEHNR and FQNEAQ (reference sequence). The CDR3 reads CASSSPRSWEKLFF. The CDR3, as DNA: TGTGCCAGCAGCTCCCCGCGGAGTTGGGAAAAACTGTTTTTT.

This clonotype came up a few times. The chain uses TRBV20-1 and TRBJ2-4, with 8 bases aligning to TRBD1. Germline-derived CDR1 and CDR2 are DFQATT and SNEGSKA (reference sequence). The CDR3 is made up of 15 amino acids. V lost 3 bases to trimming and J lost 10 bases; unmatched junction nucleotides: 14. Here the CDR3 DNA reads TGCAGTGCTAGCCCGACCCGGGACAGGAGGTGGATTCAGTACTTC. Translating it yields CSASPTRDRRWIQYF.

The J gene is TRBJ1-1, the V gene TRBV9; D may be TRBD1 (5 bases). Trimming took 4 bases from V and 6 from J, leaving 13 bases between them. CDR3 length: 13 residues. In germline, CDR1 is SGDLS, CDR2 YYNGEE. The DNA for the CDR3 is TGTGCCAGCAGCCATGGAAGGGGACCTGAAGCTTTCTTT. Amino acids: CASSHGRGPEAFF.

The chain joins TRBV20-1 to TRBJ2-1; TRBD2 agrees at 14 bases. The length of the CDR3 is 14 residues. From germline, CDR1 is DFQATT and CDR2 SNEGSKA (reference sequence). The trim removed 5 bases at V and 9 bases at J, leaving 6 bases unmatched. The CDR3: CSAGRTSGRLEQFF. The CDR3 DNA is TGCAGTGCTGGAAGGACTAGCGGGAGGCTTGAGCAGTTCTTC.

This clonotype was detected many times. The J gene is TRBJ2-2, the V gene TRBV5-4; perhaps TRBD1 as D (7 bases). CDR1 and CDR2 (germline): SGHNT, YYREEE (reference sequence). The CDR3 extends over 19 amino acids. The V end lost 3 bases, the J end lost 1 base, and 22 bases lay between the germline ends. CDR3 nucleotides: TGTGCCAGCAGCTCGTACCCCTCAGGGGGGACCGGGAACACCGGGGAGCTGTTTTTT. Translation gives CASSSYPSGGTGNTGELFF.

This clonotype has more than one count but fewer than ten. V usage is TRBV5-5 and J usage is TRBJ2-5; 7 bases align to TRBD1. The V gene's germline CDR1 is SGHKS and CDR2 YYEKEE (reference sequence). The CDR3 has 13 amino acids. J was trimmed by 4 bases and V by 4 bases; bases with no gene match: 4. CDR3 region: CASSPTGSETQYF. The CDR3 DNA follows: TGTGCCAGCAGCCCGACAGGGTCAGAGACCCAGTACTTC.

The V and J genes are TRBV18 and TRBJ1-4, with unresolved D. Trimming took off 5 bases at V and 13 bases at J, with 11 bases between the two ends. This CDR3 comprises 11 residues. Looked up from germline, CDR1 is KGHSH and CDR2 is LQKENI. CDR3 DNA: TGTGCCAGCTCATCAGACGGCAGACTGTTTTTT. It is translated as CASSSDGRLFF.

The chain recombines TRBV27 with TRBJ1-5; tentatively, D is TRBD1 (5 bases). CDR3 length: 18 amino acids. Germline CDR1 and CDR2: MNHEY and SMNVEV (reference sequence). V was clipped by 7 bases and J by 0 bases, with 22 bases between them. The CDR3 DNA reads as TGTGCCAGCACTAAAGGGGCCGGAACAGGTTATAGCAATCAGCCCCAGCATTTT. It codes for CASTKGAGTGYSNQPQHF.

The chain has TRBV12-3 or TRBV12-4 and TRBJ2-1; either TRBD1 or TRBD2 may supply D (5 bases each). The CDR3 extends over 16 amino acids. Between the trimmed V and J ends, which lost 3 bases and 7 bases, there was a span of 19 bases. CDR3 region: CASSFSFGAHENEQFF. CDR3 in DNA: TGTGCCAGCAGTTTCAGTTTCGGGGCACATGAGAATGAGCAGTTCTTC.

The sample holds a few counts of this clonotype. V is TRBV20-1 and J is TRBJ2-5; 8 nucleotides align to TRBD2. The CDR3 is 18 amino acids. The germline gives CDR1 DFQATT, CDR2 SNEGSKA (reference sequence). V shed 3 bases, J shed 3 bases, and the junction held 18 bases outside the gene matches. CDR3 bases: TGCAGTGCTAGCGGCGGTTGGCTAGCGGGTCTACCTAAAGAGACCCAGTACTTC. Translating it yields CSASGGWLAGLPKETQYF.

This clonotype has just a few counts. J is TRBJ1-3 and V is TRBV20-1; D is perhaps TRBD1 (5 bases). Germline V lookup: CDR1 DFQATT, CDR2 SNEGSKA (reference sequence). The CDR3 totals 15 residues. V lost 4 bases to trimming and J lost 0 bases, with 13 bases between them. The CDR3 nucleotides are TGCAGTGCTACCTGGGACGGGAACTCTGGAAACACCATATATTTT. It codes for CSATWDGNSGNTIYF.

Concerning this clonotype: An end of the junction does not agree with germline; a read error may underlie this. This sequence joins TRBV15 and TRBJ2-3; 10 nucleotides agree with TRBD2. The CDR3 is 13 residues long. Germline CDR1 and CDR2: LNHNV and YYDKDF (reference sequence). The CDR3 region is CATSRALAGDGHF. The CDR3 region has the DNA TGTGCCACCAGCAGAGCCCTAGCGGGAGACGGGCATTTT.

This clonotype was picked up a small number of times. J is TRBJ2-1 and V is TRBV6-1; 10 bases line up with TRBD1. Germline trimming cut 8 bases from V and 1 base from J; bases unmatched to any gene: 2. The CDR3 consists of 14 residues. Germline V gene lookup returns CDR1 MNHNS and CDR2 SASEGT. The CDR3 region has the DNA TGTGCCAGCCGGACAGGGGGGTCCTACAATGAGCAGTTCTTC. This sequence encodes CASRTGGSYNEQFF.

This clonotype appeared a few times. This rearrangement joins TRBV20-1 to TRBJ2-1; D remains unclear. Trimming took 6 bases from V and 0 from J, leaving 9 bases between them. This CDR3 has 13 residues. Germline V lookup: CDR1 DFQATT, CDR2 SNEGSKA (reference sequence). The CDR3: CSAGLSSYNEQFF. DNA for the CDR3: TGCAGTGCGGGTCTCTCCTCCTACAATGAGCAGTTCTTC.